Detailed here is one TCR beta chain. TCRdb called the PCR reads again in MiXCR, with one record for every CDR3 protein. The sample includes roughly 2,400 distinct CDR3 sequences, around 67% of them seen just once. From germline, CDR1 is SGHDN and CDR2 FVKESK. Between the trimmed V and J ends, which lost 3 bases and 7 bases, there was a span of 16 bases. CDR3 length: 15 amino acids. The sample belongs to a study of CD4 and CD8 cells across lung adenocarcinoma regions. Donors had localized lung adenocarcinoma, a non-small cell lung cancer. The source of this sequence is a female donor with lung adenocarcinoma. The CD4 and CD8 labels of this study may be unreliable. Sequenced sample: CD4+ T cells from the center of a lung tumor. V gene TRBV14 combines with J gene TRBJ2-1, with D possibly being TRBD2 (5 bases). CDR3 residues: CASSQRRARENEQFF. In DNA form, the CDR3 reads TGTGCCAGCAGCCAGAGGCGGGCTCGGGAAAATGAGCAGTTCTTC. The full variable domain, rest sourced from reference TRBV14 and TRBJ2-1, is EAGVTQFPSHSVIEKGQTVTLRCDPISGHDNLYWYRRVMGKEIKFLLHFVKESKQDESGMPNNRFLAERTGGTYSTLKVQPAELEDSGVYFCASSQRRARENEQFFGPGTRLTVL.